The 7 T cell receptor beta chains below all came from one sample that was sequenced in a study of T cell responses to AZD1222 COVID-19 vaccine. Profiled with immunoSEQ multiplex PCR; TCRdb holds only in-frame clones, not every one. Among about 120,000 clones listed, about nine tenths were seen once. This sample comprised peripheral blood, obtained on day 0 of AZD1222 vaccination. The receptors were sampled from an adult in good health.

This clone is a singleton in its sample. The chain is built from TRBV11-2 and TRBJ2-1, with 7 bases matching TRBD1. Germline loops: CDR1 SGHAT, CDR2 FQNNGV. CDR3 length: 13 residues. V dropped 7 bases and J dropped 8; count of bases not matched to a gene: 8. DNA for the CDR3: TGTGCCAGCACGGACAGCCAGGGGGATGAGCAGTTCTTC. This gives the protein CASTDSQGDEQFF. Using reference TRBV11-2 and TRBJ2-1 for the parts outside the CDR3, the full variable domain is EAGVAQSPRYKIIEKRQSVAFWCNPISGHATLYWYQQILGQGPKLLIQFQNNGVVDDSQLPKDRFSAERLKGVDSTLKIQPAKLEDSAVYLCASTDSQGDEQFFGPGTRLTVL.

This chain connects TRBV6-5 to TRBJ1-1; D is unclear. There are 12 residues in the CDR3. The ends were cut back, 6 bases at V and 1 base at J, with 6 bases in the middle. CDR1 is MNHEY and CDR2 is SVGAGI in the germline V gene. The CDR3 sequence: CASRRGNTEAFF. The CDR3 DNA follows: TGTGCCAGCAGGAGAGGGAACACTGAAGCTTTCTTT.

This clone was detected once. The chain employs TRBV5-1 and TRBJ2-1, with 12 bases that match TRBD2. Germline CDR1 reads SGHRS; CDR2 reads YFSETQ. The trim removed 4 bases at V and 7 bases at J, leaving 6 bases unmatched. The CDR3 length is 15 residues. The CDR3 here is CASSKLAGGPNEQFF. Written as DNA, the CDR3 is TGCGCCAGCAGCAAACTAGCGGGAGGCCCAAATGAGCAGTTCTTC.

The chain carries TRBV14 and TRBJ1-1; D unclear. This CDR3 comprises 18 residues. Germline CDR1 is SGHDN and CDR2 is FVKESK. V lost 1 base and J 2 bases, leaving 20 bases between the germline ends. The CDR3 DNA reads TGTGCCAGCAGCCAAGGCCGGGTTGGGGAGGTTGGTAACACTGAAGCTTTCTTT. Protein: CASSQGRVGEVGNTEAFF.

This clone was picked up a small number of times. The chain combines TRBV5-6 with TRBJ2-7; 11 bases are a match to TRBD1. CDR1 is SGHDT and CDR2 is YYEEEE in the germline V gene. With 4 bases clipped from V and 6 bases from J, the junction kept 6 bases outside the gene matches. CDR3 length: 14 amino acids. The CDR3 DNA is TGTGCCAGCAGCGGGACAGGGGGGTCGGGCGAGCAGTACTTC. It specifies CASSGTGGSGEQYF.

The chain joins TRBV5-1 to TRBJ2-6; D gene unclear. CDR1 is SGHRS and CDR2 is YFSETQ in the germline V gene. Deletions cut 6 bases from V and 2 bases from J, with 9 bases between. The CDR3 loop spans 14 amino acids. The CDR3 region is CASTDVTGANVLTF. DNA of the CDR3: TGCGCCAGCACGGACGTGACTGGGGCCAACGTCCTGACTTTC.

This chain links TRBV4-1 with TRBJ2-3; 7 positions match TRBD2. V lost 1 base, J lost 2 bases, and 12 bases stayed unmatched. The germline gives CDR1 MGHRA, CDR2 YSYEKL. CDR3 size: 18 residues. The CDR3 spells CASSQGSATSVHTDTQYF. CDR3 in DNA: TGCGCCAGCAGCCAAGGTTCGGCTACTAGCGTTCACACAGATACGCAGTATTTT.